The T cell receptor (beta chain) described here comes from a study of Ad26.COV2.S vaccination and SARS-CoV-2 variants. Study-wide context: Ad26.COV2.S, an intramuscular injection, was given once or twice 56 days apart.

Sample treatment: approximately 18 received Ad26.COV2.S at low or high dose, single or two shots; about 5 received placebo; per-sample allocation not given. Material that was analyzed had been drawn on day 63 after the first vaccine or placebo injection. Sequencing was performed with immunoSEQ multiplex PCR; in TCRdb, only in-frame clones are kept and a portion is missing. The sample yields more than 350,000 clones, about 93% seen once. This clone came up once. Its matching antigen is unknown. The CDR3 extends over 16 amino acids. In germline, CDR1 is ENHRY, CDR2 SYGVKD. V lost 9 bases, J lost 0 bases, and 15 bases lay in between. Findings of the study overall: Measures of TCR breadth and depth may have fallen short of total T cell responses.

This clonotype was obtained from a person between 18 and 60 years old who received the Ad26.COV2.S COVID-19 vaccine or a placebo. This material consisted of peripheral blood, taken in a trial of Ad26.COV2.S vaccine versus placebo. The V gene is TRBV10-3, the J gene TRBJ1-6; tentatively, D is TRBD1 (5 bases). CDR3 in amino acids: CAIGQGSSSYNSPLHF. For the CDR3, the DNA is TGTGCCATAGGTCAGGGCTCGAGCTCCTATAATTCACCCCTCCACTTT.